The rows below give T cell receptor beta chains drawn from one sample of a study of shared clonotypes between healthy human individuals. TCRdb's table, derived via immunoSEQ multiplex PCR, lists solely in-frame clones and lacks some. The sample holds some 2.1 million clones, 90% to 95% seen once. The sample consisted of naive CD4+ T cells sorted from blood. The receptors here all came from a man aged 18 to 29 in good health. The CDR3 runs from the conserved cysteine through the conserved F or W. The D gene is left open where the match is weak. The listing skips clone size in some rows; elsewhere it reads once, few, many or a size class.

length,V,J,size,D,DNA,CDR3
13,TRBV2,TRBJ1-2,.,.,TGTGCCAGCAAGGCAGGAGTTAACTATGGCTACACCTTC,CASKAGVNYGYTF
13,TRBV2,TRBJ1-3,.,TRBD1,TGTGCCAGCCAAGGACAGGGAGGAAACACCATATATTTT,CASQGQGGNTIYF
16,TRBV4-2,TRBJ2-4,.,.,TGTGCCAGCAGCCAAGGGTTTGAGTCGGGCAAAAACATTCAGTACTTC,CASSQGFESGKNIQYF
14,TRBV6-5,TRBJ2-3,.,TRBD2,TGTGCCAGCAGTTTTAGCGGGGGAAGGGATACGCAGTATTTT,CASSFSGGRDTQYF
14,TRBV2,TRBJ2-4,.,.,TGTGCCAGCACAACTAACCCGCAGGGGAACATTCAGTACTTC,CASTTNPQGNIQYF
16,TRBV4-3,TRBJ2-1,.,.,TGCGCCAGCAGCCAAGGGGCCACATTAGATTACAATGAGCAGTTCTTC,CASSQGATLDYNEQFF
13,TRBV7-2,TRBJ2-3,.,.,TGTGCCAGCAGCTTAGAGGGGACTTCAGGGAAGTATTTT,CASSLEGTSGKYF
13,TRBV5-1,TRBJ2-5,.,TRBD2,TGCGCCAGCAGATCTAGCGGGAGTGAGACCCAGTACTTC,CASRSSGSETQYF
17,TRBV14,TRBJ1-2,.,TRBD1,TGTGCCAGCAGCCAAGTCACCGGGACAGGGGACTTCTATGGCTACACCTTC,CASSQVTGTGDFYGYTF
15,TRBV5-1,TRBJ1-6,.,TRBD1,TGCGCCAGCAGCTTCACGGGACAGGGCAATTCACCCCTCCACTTT,CASSFTGQGNSPLHF
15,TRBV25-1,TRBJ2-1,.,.,TGTGCCAGCAGCCCAAGGGGGACTGGGGTACTTGAGCAGTTCTTC,CASSPRGTGVLEQFF
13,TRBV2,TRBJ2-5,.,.,TGTGCCAGCATCCCAGGGGTGAGGGAGACCCAGTACTTC,CASIPGVRETQYF
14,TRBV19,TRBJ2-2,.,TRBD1,TGTGCCAGTGGCAGGGGGCAAAGGACCGGGGAGCTGTTTTTT,CASGRGQRTGELFF
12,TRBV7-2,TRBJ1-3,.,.,TGTGCCAGCAGCCCCCCAGGAAACACCATATATTTT,CASSPPGNTIYF
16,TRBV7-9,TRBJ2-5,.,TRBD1,TGTGCCAGCAGCTTAGCGGGACAGGGGATACGGGAGACCCAGTACTTC,CASSLAGQGIRETQYF
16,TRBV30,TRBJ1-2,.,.,TGTGCCTGGCTCCTTTCCAAGGCTGGGATCAGGAGGGGCTACACCTTC,CAWLLSKAGIRRGYTF
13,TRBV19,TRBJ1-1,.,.,TGTGCCAGTAGTCTTGGACAGAACACTGAAGCTTTCTTT,CASSLGQNTEAFF
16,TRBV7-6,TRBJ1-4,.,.,TGTGCCAGCAGCTTAGCCACCGGGACCTCATATGAAAAACTGTTTTTT,CASSLATGTSYEKLFF
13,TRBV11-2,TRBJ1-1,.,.,TGTGCCAGCAGCTTAAAGGGAGGGACTGAAGCTTTCTTT,CASSLKGGTEAFF
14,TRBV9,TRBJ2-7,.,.,TGTGCCAGCAGCGGCCCTCCACCTAGCTCCCGGCAGTACTTC,CASSGPPPSSRQYF
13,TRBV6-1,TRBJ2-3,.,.,TGTGCCAGCAGGTGGCCGGTCACAGATACGCAGTATTTT,CASRWPVTDTQYF
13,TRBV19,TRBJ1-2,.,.,TGTGCCAGTAGTATAGACAGGCGGTACGGCTACACCTTC,CASSIDRRYGYTF
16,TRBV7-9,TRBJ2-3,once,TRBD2,TGTGCCAGCAGCCCGGGACTAGCGGGAGACGCAGATACGCAGTATTTT,CASSPGLAGDADTQYF
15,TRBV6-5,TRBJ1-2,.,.,TGTGCCAGCGGTCAAACAGAGGCGGGGAACTATGGCTACACCTTC,CASGQTEAGNYGYTF
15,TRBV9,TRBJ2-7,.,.,TGTGCCAGCAGCGTAGATCGTGGCCCCTCATACGAGCAGTACTTC,CASSVDRGPSYEQYF
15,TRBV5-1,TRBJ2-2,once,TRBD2,TGCGCCAGCAGCTTGCTTTTAGCGGGGACCGGGGAGCTGTTTTTT,CASSLLLAGTGELFF
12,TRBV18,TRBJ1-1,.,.,TGTGCCAGCTCACCAAACCGGGTGGAAGCTTTCTTT,CASSPNRVEAFF
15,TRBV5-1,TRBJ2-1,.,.,TGCGCCAGCAAGCAAGGACAGAACTCCTACAATGAGCAGTTCTTC,CASKQGQNSYNEQFF
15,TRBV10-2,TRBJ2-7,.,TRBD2,TGCGCCAGCAGTGAGCCGGCGGGAGGGGGGTACGAGCAGTACTTC,CASSEPAGGGYEQYF
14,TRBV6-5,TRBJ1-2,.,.,TGTGCCAGCAGTCCGAGGGGGGAATTCGATGGCTACACCTTC,CASSPRGEFDGYTF
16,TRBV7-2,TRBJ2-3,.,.,TGTGCCAGCAGCCCTTGGACTTCAATTAGCACAGATACGCAGTATTTT,CASSPWTSISTDTQYF
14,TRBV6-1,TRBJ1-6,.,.,TGTGCCAGCAGTGAATCAAGGGCAATTTCACCCCTCCACTTT,CASSESRAISPLHF
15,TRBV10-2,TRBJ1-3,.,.,TGCGCCAGCAGTGACACAGGCAACTCTGGAAACACCATATATTTT,CASSDTGNSGNTIYF
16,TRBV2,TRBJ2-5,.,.,TGTGCCAGCAGTGTTAGTATGGGGGCTCATCAAGAGACCCAGTACTTC,CASSVSMGAHQETQYF
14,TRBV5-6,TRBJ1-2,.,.,TGTGCCAGCAGCTTGGACAAACTGAACTATGGCTACACCTTC,CASSLDKLNYGYTF
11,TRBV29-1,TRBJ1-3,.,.,TGCAGCGTTGTATCTGGAAACACCATATATTTT,CSVVSGNTIYF
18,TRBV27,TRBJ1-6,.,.,TGTGCCAGCAGTTTAAGGCTAAGACAGAGCTCCTATAATTCACCCCTCCACTTT,CASSLRLRQSSYNSPLHF
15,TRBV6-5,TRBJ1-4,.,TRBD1,TGTGCCAGCAGCCAAATGGGGACAGGGAATGAAAAACTGTTTTTT,CASSQMGTGNEKLFF
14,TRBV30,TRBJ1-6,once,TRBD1,TGTGCCTGGAGTACCGGGACAGTAAATTCACCCCTCCACTTT,CAWSTGTVNSPLHF
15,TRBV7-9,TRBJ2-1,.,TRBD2,TGTGCCAGCAGCTCCGATAGCGGGACCTACAATGAGCAGTTCTTC,CASSSDSGTYNEQFF
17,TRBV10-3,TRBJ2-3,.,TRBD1,TGTGCCATCAGTGAGGTGGGGACAGGGCTCAGCACAGATACGCAGTATTTT,CAISEVGTGLSTDTQYF
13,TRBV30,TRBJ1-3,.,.,TGTGCCTGGACTCCATCCCAGAAGAACACCATATATTTT,CAWTPSQKNTIYF
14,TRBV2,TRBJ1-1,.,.,TGTGCCAGCAGTCTATTGACTGTGAACACTGAAGCTTTCTTT,CASSLLTVNTEAFF
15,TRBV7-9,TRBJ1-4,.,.,TGTGCCAGCAGCCCGGACGGGACACTCAATGAAAAACTGTTTTTT,CASSPDGTLNEKLFF
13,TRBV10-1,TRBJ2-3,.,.,TGCGCCAGCAGCCTAAACAGGGCAGATACGCAGTATTTT,CASSLNRADTQYF
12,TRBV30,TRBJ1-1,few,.,TGTGCCTGGGAAAGCCTGAACACTGAAGCTTTCTTT,CAWESLNTEAFF
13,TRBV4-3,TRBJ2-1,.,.,TGCGCCAGCAGCCAAGAACGGGGCCGGGGGCAGTTCTTC,CASSQERGRGQFF
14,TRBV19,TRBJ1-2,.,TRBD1,TGTGCCAGTAGTACCGGGGACAGTAGTTTTGGCTACACCTTC,CASSTGDSSFGYTF